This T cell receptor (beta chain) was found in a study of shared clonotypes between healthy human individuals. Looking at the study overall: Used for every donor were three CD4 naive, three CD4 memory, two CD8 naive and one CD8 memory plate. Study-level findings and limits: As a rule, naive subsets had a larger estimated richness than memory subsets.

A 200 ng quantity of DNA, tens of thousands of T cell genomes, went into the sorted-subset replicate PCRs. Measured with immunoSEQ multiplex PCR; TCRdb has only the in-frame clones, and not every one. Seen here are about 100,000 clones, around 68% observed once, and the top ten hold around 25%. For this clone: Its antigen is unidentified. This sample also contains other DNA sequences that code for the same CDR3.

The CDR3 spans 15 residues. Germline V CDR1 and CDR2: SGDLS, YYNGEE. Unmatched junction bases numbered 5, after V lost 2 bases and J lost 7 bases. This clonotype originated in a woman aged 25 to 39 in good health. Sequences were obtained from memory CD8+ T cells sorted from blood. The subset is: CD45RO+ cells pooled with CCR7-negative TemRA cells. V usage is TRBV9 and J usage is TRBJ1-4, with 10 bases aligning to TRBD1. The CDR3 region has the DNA TGTGCCAGCAGCGTTGCCGGGACAGGGGTTGAAAAACTGTTTTTT. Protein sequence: CASSVAGTGVEKLFF. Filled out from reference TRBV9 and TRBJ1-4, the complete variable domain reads DSGVTQTPKHLITATGQRVTLRCSPRSGDLSVYWYQQSLDQGLQFLIQYYNGEERAKGNILERFSAQQFPDLHSELNLSSLELGDSALYFCASSVAGTGVEKLFFGSGTQLSVL.